This T cell receptor beta chain was captured in a study of blood T cells in healthy people across ages. Study as a whole: About one barcoded TCR beta cDNA was captured per two T cells. General observations from the study: Strongly correlated with naive T cell percentage was TCR beta diversity.

This clonotype occurred a few times. Its antigen remains unidentified. Then a second PCR, running roughly 7 to 11 cycles, was carried out with a sample-barcoded 5' primer and a J-beta primer mix. No fewer than 3 million CDR3-containing paired-end reads came from each sample. Via MiXCR, TCRdb re-called the 5' RACE reads, giving one row per CDR3 protein. The sample includes hundreds of thousands of distinct CDR3 sequences, roughly half of them seen just once. The sample, around 9.9 milliliters of peripheral blood, was drawn from each donor. The CDR3 runs 13 residues. Germline CDR1 is MDHEN and CDR2 is SYDVKM. V dropped 6 bases and J dropped 5 bases, with 13 bases sitting between them.

This TCR came from a woman of 80 years or more in good health. Input material: blood. The rearrangement uses TRBV28 and TRBJ1-1; D gene ambiguous. The CDR3 DNA sequence: TGTGCCAGCAGGTACACCCCCAGGACTGAAGCTTTCTTT. Its translation is CASRYTPRTEAFF. Full variable domain (rest looked up from reference TRBV28 and TRBJ1-1): DVKVTQSSRYLVKRTGEKVFLECVQDMDHENMFWYRQDPGLGLRLIYFSYDVKMKEKGDIPEGYSVSREKKERFSLILESASTNQTSMYLCASRYTPRTEAFFGQGTRLTVV.